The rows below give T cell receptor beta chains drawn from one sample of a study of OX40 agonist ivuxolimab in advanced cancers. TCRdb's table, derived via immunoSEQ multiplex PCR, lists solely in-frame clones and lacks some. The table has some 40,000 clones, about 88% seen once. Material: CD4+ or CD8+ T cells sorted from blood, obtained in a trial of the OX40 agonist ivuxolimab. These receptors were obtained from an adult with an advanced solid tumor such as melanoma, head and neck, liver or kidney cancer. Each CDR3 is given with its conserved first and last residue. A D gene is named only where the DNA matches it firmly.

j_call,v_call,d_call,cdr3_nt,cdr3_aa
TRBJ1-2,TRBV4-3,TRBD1,TGCGCCAGCAGCCAGGACAGGGGATCTTTCTATGGCTACACCTTC,CASSQDRGSFYGYTF
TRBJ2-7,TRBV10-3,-,TGTGCCATCAGCCCGGGGACCCCTTTGTACGAGCAGTACTTC,CAISPGTPLYEQYF
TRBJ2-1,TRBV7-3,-,TGTGCCAGCACCCCCTCTACGTTGTTGGGGCTGAATGAGCAGTTCTTC,CASTPSTLLGLNEQFF
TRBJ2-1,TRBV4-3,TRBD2,TGCGCCAGCAGCCAAGCTCTAGCGGGATCTAGGGACAATGAGCAGTTCTTC,CASSQALAGSRDNEQFF
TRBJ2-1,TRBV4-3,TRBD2,TGCGCCAGCAGCCAAGATGGACTAGCGGGAAGGGGTGAGCAGTTCTTC,CASSQDGLAGRGEQFF
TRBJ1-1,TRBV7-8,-,TGTGCCAGCAGCCCCTGGACAGAGAACACTGAAGCTTTCTTT,CASSPWTENTEAFF
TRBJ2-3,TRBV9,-,TGTGCCAGCAGCTTCCGCCGGACTAACACAGATACGCAGTATTTT,CASSFRRTNTDTQYF
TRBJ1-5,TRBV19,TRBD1,TGTGCCAGTAGTGGGGGACAGGGCCCCAATCAGCCCCAGCATTTT,CASSGGQGPNQPQHF
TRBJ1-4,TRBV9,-,TGTGCCAGCAGCGGGACACTAAGTTCCCCTAATGAAAAACTGTTTTTT,CASSGTLSSPNEKLFF
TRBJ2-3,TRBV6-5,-,TGTGCCAGCAGTTACGGGGACTCCACAGATACGCAGTATTTT,CASSYGDSTDTQYF
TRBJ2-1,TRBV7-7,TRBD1,TGTGCTAGCAGCCTCCGCGCGACAGGGGCGAATGAGCAGTTCTTC,CASSLRATGANEQFF